This TCR beta chain was recorded in a study of graft-versus-host responses after intestinal transplantation. Study as a whole: Recipients uniformly received anti-thymocyte globulin induction, followed by tacrolimus and steroids for about three years.

Worth noting for this clone: Antigen unknown.

Whole-study findings and limits: Early post-transplant falls in HvG clones accompanied the peak levels of circulating GvH clones. Some patients had graft-donor T cell macrochimerism. In their allografts, the ratios of graft-versus-host to host-versus-graft T cell clones were high. GvH clones were found in recipient marrow; some appeared first in ileum or blood.

In germline, CDR1 is SGDLS, CDR2 YYNGEE. The J segment lost 5 bases and the V segment lost 3 bases, leaving 6 bases of the junction unmatched. There are 14 residues in the CDR3. This table comes from immunoSEQ multiplex PCR, and its TCRdb copy is limited to in-frame clones, with some not included. The table has tens of thousands of clones, roughly nine tenths seen once; the top ten hold around 0.5%. The receptor was derived from a human donor who received an intestinal transplant. The rearrangement joins TRBV9 to TRBJ2-7; TRBD1 agrees at 9 bases. The sequencing here drew on unstimulated CD8+ T cells sorted from spleen or lymph node cells, taken before intestinal transplant. The CDR3 here is CASSGSQGAHEQYF. The CDR3 bases are TGTGCCAGCAGCGGTTCACAGGGGGCCCACGAGCAGTACTTC.